A few counts support the clone carrying this TCR beta chain. Its antigen is currently unknown. The data were obtained in a study of T-cell memory formation after mild COVID-19. In the study overall: The study found TCR clusters largely donor specific. Study-level points and caveats: The study detected some responding clones in pre-infection memory, suggesting cross-reactive memory joined. CD4/CD8 balance characterized clones contracting day 15 to 85, and CD4+ skew characterized later expanders. Among clones peaking at day 37 in the second wave, SARS-CoV-2 specificity remained unconfirmed.

Germline CDR1 reads KGHSH; CDR2 reads LQKENI. V lost 5 bases, J lost 1 base, and 8 bases lay in between. CDR3 length: 13 amino acids. MiXCR, applied by TCRdb to the 5' RACE reads, yields one record per CDR3 protein. There are under 400,000 distinct CDR3 sequences in the sample; 25% to 30% occur only once, and approximately 15% lies in the top ten. J is TRBJ1-1 and V is TRBV18, with unresolved D. What was sequenced was PBMCs or a T cell subset sorted from them (not recorded which). This receptor was taken from an adult woman who had mild COVID-19 (a few samples of this study predate the infection). Cell type and time point are not known. CDR3 in amino acids: CASSRDKNTEAFF. The CDR3 DNA is TGTGCCAGCTCAAGAGACAAGAACACTGAAGCTTTCTTT. The complete variable domain, with remaining parts taken from reference TRBV18 and TRBJ1-1, reads NAGVMQNPRHLVRRRGQEARLRCSPMKGHSHVYWYRQLPEEGLKFMVYLQKENIIDESGMPKERFSAEFPKEGPSILRIQQVVRGDSAAYFCASSRDKNTEAFFGQGTRLTVV.